The rows below give T cell receptor beta chains drawn from one sample of a study of cytomegalovirus exposure and HLA in healthy donors. Assay: immunoSEQ multiplex PCR; the TCRdb copy retains only in-frame clones and omits some. Altogether over 150,000 clones are present, about three quarters being singletons, with the ten largest covering over 2.5%. The source material was PBMCs. The source is a woman aged 40 to 55 in good health and CMV-seropositive. CDR3s include the opening cysteine and the closing phenylalanine or tryptophan. The D gene is left open where the match is weak. A clone size is listed for some rows: how often the clone was seen (once, few, many), or a class if it is expanded.

clone size | J gene | D gene | V gene | CDR3 length | CDR3 DNA | CDR3 protein
NA | TRBJ2-1 | TRBD1 | TRBV19 | 16 | TGTGCCAGTAGTACCATATCAGGGGGCCATCACAATGAGCAGTTCTTC | CASSTISGGHHNEQFF
NA | TRBJ1-6 | NA | TRBV6-5 | 13 | TGTGCCAGCAGTCCAGGGTTACGATCACCCCTCCACTTT | CASSPGLRSPLHF
NA | TRBJ1-2 | TRBD1 | TRBV2 | 14 | TGTGCCAGCAGTTCAGGGGGAGCGAACTATGGCTACACCTTC | CASSSGGANYGYTF
NA | TRBJ2-1 | TRBD2 | TRBV18 | 16 | TGTGCCAGCTCAACAACGGATGGCGGGGGTGGGAATGAGCAGTTCTTC | CASSTTDGGGGNEQFF
few | TRBJ1-1 | NA | TRBV11-2 | 15 | TGTGCCAGCAGCTTAGATTTACTACAGGGAACTGAAGCTTTCTTT | CASSLDLLQGTEAFF
NA | TRBJ2-3 | TRBD2 | TRBV25-1 | 15 | TGTGCCACCTGCCTCTCGTTAAGCGGGAGTGATACGCAGTATTTT | CATCLSLSGSDTQYF
NA | TRBJ1-3 | NA | TRBV7-2 | 13 | TGTGCCAGCAGCCCCTACGTGGAGAACACCATATATTTT | CASSPYVENTIYF
few | TRBJ2-3 | NA | TRBV30 | 12 | TGTGCCTGGAGCAAGGGGACAGATACGCAGTATTTT | CAWSKGTDTQYF
few | TRBJ2-2 | TRBD1 | TRBV10-1 | 14 | TGCGCCAGCAGTGGACAGGGGGCGGCCGGGGAGCTGTTTTTT | CASSGQGAAGELFF
NA | TRBJ1-1 | NA | TRBV5-5 | 14 | TGTGCCAGCAGCTTGGTAAAGCCGAACACTGAAGCTTTCTTT | CASSLVKPNTEAFF
NA | TRBJ2-1 | TRBD2 | TRBV7-9 | 14 | TGTGCCAGCAGCTTAGACGGGAGGAACAATGAGCAGTTCTTC | CASSLDGRNNEQFF
NA | TRBJ1-1 | NA | TRBV7-8 | 14 | TGTGCCAGCAGCCCCCTGGCAACGAACACTGAAGCTTTCTTT | CASSPLATNTEAFF
few | TRBJ2-7 | NA | TRBV28 | 14 | TGTGCCAGCAGTCAGACAGGACCTACCTACGAGCAGTACTTC | CASSQTGPTYEQYF
NA | TRBJ2-1 | TRBD2 | TRBV19 | 15 | TGTGCCAGTAGTCTCGGACTAGCGGGAGTCAATGAGCAGTTCTTC | CASSLGLAGVNEQFF
once | TRBJ1-6 | NA | TRBV10-2 | 15 | TGCGCCAGCAGTGAGTCCGTGTCAGGAGGCTCACCCCTCCACTTT | CASSESVSGGSPLHF
few | TRBJ2-7 | NA | TRBV7-2 | 14 | TGTGCCAGCAGCTCACAGGGTGGACCGTACGAGCAGTACTTC | CASSSQGGPYEQYF
few | TRBJ2-1 | TRBD1 | TRBV11-2 | 16 | TGTGCCAGCAGCTCGTACAGGGGGGAGACCTACAATGAGCAGTTCTTC | CASSSYRGETYNEQFF
NA | TRBJ2-7 | NA | TRBV29-1 | 11 | TGCAGCGTTGATGGGCTCTACGAGCAGTACTTC | CSVDGLYEQYF
NA | TRBJ1-1 | TRBD1 | TRBV6-6 | 16 | TGTGCCAGCAGTTACCCAGCAGGGGGTATGAACACTGAAGCTTTCTTT | CASSYPAGGMNTEAFF
NA | TRBJ2-3 | NA | TRBV5-8 | 13 | TGTGCCAGCAGCTTAGGGGGCACAGATACGCAGTATTTT | CASSLGGTDTQYF
NA | TRBJ2-3 | TRBD1 | TRBV29-1 | 12 | TGCAGCGCCAGACAGGGATCAGATACGCAGTATTTT | CSARQGSDTQYF
NA | TRBJ2-1 | TRBD1 | TRBV6-6 | 16 | TGTGCCAGCAGCCTTGGAAGGGACAGGGGCTACAATGAGCAGTTCTTC | CASSLGRDRGYNEQFF
NA | TRBJ1-5 | TRBD1 | TRBV19 | 18 | TGTGCCAGTAGTACGCGGACAGGGGATTCGTATAGCAATCAGCCCCAGCATTTT | CASSTRTGDSYSNQPQHF
NA | TRBJ1-4 | TRBD1 | TRBV6-5 | 14 | TGTGCCAGCAGACGGCAGGGGGACTATGAAAAACTGTTTTTT | CASRRQGDYEKLFF
NA | TRBJ1-2 | NA | TRBV19 | 13 | TGTGCCAGTTCTTGGGTAGGGAGCTATGGCTACACCTTC | CASSWVGSYGYTF
NA | TRBJ2-5 | TRBD2 | TRBV4-1 | 16 | TGCGCCAGCAGCCAAGCCCTAGCGGGGGCCCAAGAGACCCAGTACTTC | CASSQALAGAQETQYF
NA | TRBJ2-5 | TRBD2 | TRBV19 | 13 | TGTGCCAGTACCCTACGGGGGGAAGAGACCCAGTACTTC | CASTLRGEETQYF
NA | TRBJ1-1 | NA | TRBV6-1 | 16 | TGTGCCAGCAGTGCCCGGTGGGGGGAGGCAAACACTGAAGCTTTCTTT | CASSARWGEANTEAFF
few | TRBJ1-2 | TRBD1 | TRBV28 | 15 | TGTGCCAGCAGTTTAGGGGACAGGGTAAACTATGGCTACACCTTC | CASSLGDRVNYGYTF
NA | TRBJ1-1 | TRBD1 | TRBV10-3 | 15 | TGTGCCATCAGTGACTCGACAGGGAAGGAAACTGAAGCTTTCTTT | CAISDSTGKETEAFF
NA | TRBJ2-1 | TRBD2 | TRBV4-2 | 18 | TGTGCCAGCAGCCAAGATTTCAGGGCGGGAGGCACTTACAATGAGCAGTTCTTC | CASSQDFRAGGTYNEQFF
NA | TRBJ1-3 | NA | TRBV6-5 | 16 | TGTGCCAGCAGTTACTTAGCCGCTGGCCGTGGAAACACCATATATTTT | CASSYLAAGRGNTIYF
NA | TRBJ1-5 | NA | TRBV19 | 12 | TGTGCCAGTAGGCAGGGTCGTCAGCCCCAGCATTTT | CASRQGRQPQHF
NA | TRBJ1-2 | NA | TRBV28 | 13 | TGTGCCAGCAGTTTATTGACAGACTATGGCTACACCTTC | CASSLLTDYGYTF
NA | TRBJ1-5 | TRBD1 | TRBV18 | 13 | TGTGCCAGCTCACCGGACAGGGATCAGCCCCAGCATTTT | CASSPDRDQPQHF
NA | TRBJ2-7 | TRBD1 | TRBV6-6 | 14 | TGTGCCAGCAATAAACAGGGGGAGTTGAACGAGCAGTACTTC | CASNKQGELNEQYF
NA | TRBJ2-2 | TRBD1 | TRBV4-3 | 17 | TGCGCCAGCACCCCAAAACCTCCGGGACAGGGCACCGGGGAGCTGTTTTTT | CASTPKPPGQGTGELFF
NA | TRBJ2-1 | TRBD2 | TRBV19 | 15 | TGTGCCAGTAGTTTAGCGGGGGGGAGAGGGAATGAGCAGTTCTTC | CASSLAGGRGNEQFF
NA | TRBJ2-7 | TRBD1 | TRBV5-6 | 16 | TGTGCCAGCAGCTTGGCTGGGACAGGGGGCGCGTACGAGCAGTACTTC | CASSLAGTGGAYEQYF
NA | TRBJ1-2 | TRBD1 | TRBV28 | 16 | TGTGCCAGCAGTTTGACAGGGGTCGTGTCGGACTATGGCTACACCTTC | CASSLTGVVSDYGYTF
NA | TRBJ2-5 | TRBD2 | TRBV9 | 17 | TGTGCCAGCAGCGCATGGACTAGCGGGAGAGGATTAGAGACCCAGTACTTC | CASSAWTSGRGLETQYF
NA | TRBJ1-1 | TRBD1 | TRBV5-6 | 15 | TGTGCCAGCAGCCTATTGGACAGGATGAACACTGAAGCTTTCTTT | CASSLLDRMNTEAFF
few | TRBJ2-7 | TRBD1 | TRBV7-2 | 15 | TGTGCCAGCAGCGCGGCCGGGACAGGGGGCGGCGAGCAGTACTTC | CASSAAGTGGGEQYF
few | TRBJ2-1 | TRBD1 | TRBV2 | 15 | TGTGCCAGCGGGCGGGGACAGGGGAGATCGGATGAGCAGTTCTTC | CASGRGQGRSDEQFF
NA | TRBJ1-1 | NA | TRBV2 | 15 | TGTGCCAGCAGTGAGCCAGGGGTACGGGACACTGAAGCTTTCTTT | CASSEPGVRDTEAFF
once | TRBJ1-1 | TRBD1 | TRBV2 | 14 | TGTGCCAGCAGGGGGACAGCCTGGAACACTGAAGCTTTCTTT | CASRGTAWNTEAFF
NA | TRBJ2-3 | NA | TRBV9 | 16 | TGTGCCAGCAGCGTAGAAAGGGGGGGAGGGACAGATACGCAGTATTTT | CASSVERGGGTDTQYF
once | TRBJ1-1 | TRBD1 | TRBV5-1 | 16 | TGCGCCAGCAGCCCCGACAGGGGACTAATAAACACTGAAGCTTTCTTT | CASSPDRGLINTEAFF